A single T cell receptor beta chain is shown here with its context. As yet, its antigen is unknown. CDR3 size: 12 residues. CDR1 and CDR2 from the germline V gene are GTSNPN and SVGIG (reference sequence). V was clipped by 4 bases and J by 5 bases, with 11 bases between them. This sample stems from a study of T cell clonotyping in hematopoietic cell transplantation. The study, taken as a whole, reports: Pathologically expanded recipient clonotypes increased progressively from day 30 to day 180 as diversity fell. Few recipient clonotypes overlapped donors; over 97% were de novo at given depth.

Repertoires were generated with immunoSEQ multiplex PCR, while TCRdb's copy carries only in-frame clones and drops some. The sample lists 46,000 or so clones, 85% to 90% occurring once. Sample time point: recipient sample about 28 days before transplant, after cytoreduction. Samples: about 28 days before transplant, then days 30, 100 and 180 after. This clonotype was obtained from a man aged 55 to 70 with biphenotypic leukemia. Some clones in this sample may be carry-over from other donors' samples. The J gene is TRBJ2-5, the V gene TRBV30; D is possibly TRBD2 (5 bases). The sample consisted of peripheral blood mononuclear cells, taken before stem cell transplant. In DNA form, the CDR3 reads TGTGCCTGGACACAGTCTAGCGAGACCCAGTACTTC. Translated: CAWTQSSETQYF.